The 18 T cell receptor beta chains below all came from one sample that was sequenced in a study of Ad26.COV2.S vaccination and SARS-CoV-2 variants. Clones were read by immunoSEQ multiplex PCR, and TCRdb kept only the in-frame ones, dropping some. Altogether approximately 420,000 clones are present, roughly 90% being singletons, with the ten largest covering around 3.6%. Treatment meaning: around 19 received Ad26.COV2.S at low or high dose, single or two shots; 5 received placebo; per-sample allocation not given. It was on day 63 after the first vaccine or placebo injection that samples were taken. Sample: peripheral blood, taken in a trial of Ad26.COV2.S vaccine versus placebo. All receptors derive from a person aged 18 to 59 who received the Ad26.COV2.S COVID-19 vaccine or a placebo.

This chain links TRBV6-6 with TRBJ1-1; D is unclear. Per the germline V gene, CDR1 is MNHNY and CDR2 is SVGAGI (reference sequence). Trimming pared 9 bases from V and 2 bases from J, leaving 13 bases between. CDR3 length: 13 amino acids. The CDR3 sequence is CASKEETNTEAFF. As DNA, the CDR3 is TGTGCCAGTAAGGAAGAGACTAACACTGAAGCTTTCTTT.

This clone appeared once. This CDR3 reads CASSQELVGRFSYEQYF. CDR3 sequence (DNA): TGCGCCAGCAGCCAAGAATTGGTAGGACGGTTCTCCTACGAGCAGTACTTC. This chain connects TRBV4-3 to TRBJ2-7; D unclear. V was pared by 0 bases and J by 0 bases, with 15 bases between. The CDR3 contains 17 residues. CDR1 is LGHNA, CDR2 YSLEER, per germline.

The chain is built from TRBV7-9 and TRBJ2-2, with TRBD1 identical over 7 bases. This CDR3 has 17 amino acids. Germline values: CDR1 SEHNR, CDR2 FQNEAQ (reference sequence). V shed 4 bases, J shed 0 bases, and the junction held 8 bases outside the gene matches. The CDR3 here is CASSSLPGTANTGELFF. The DNA of the CDR3 is TGTGCCAGCAGCTCATTGCCCGGGACAGCGAACACCGGGGAGCTGTTTTTT.

This chain uses TRBV4-1 with TRBJ1-3; a possible D gene is TRBD1 (5 bases). Germline V CDR1 and CDR2: MGHRA, YSYEKL. The CDR3 extends over 18 amino acids. Trimming cost V 1 base and J 4 bases, with 20 bases left between them. This CDR3 reads CASSQGRGRRMGGNTIYF. CDR3 coding DNA: TGCGCCAGCAGCCAAGGGAGGGGACGGCGAATGGGAGGAAACACCATATATTTT.

This clone came up a few times. The chain has TRBV7-6 and TRBJ2-2, with 12 bases that match TRBD2. The CDR3 totals 18 residues. V shed 0 bases, J shed 6 bases, and the junction held 8 bases outside the gene matches. CDR1 is SGHVS and CDR2 is FNYEAQ in the germline V gene. CDR3 bases: TGTGCCAGCAGCTTAGCGACTAGCGGGGGTTTCAACCCCGGGGAGCTGTTTTTT. Amino acid sequence: CASSLATSGGFNPGELFF.

This sequence joins TRBV6-5 and TRBJ2-3; a possible D gene is TRBD1 (5 bases). V dropped 6 bases and J dropped 2 bases, with 15 bases sitting between them. Germline CDR1 is MNHEY and CDR2 is SVGAGI. This CDR3 contains 15 residues. This chain's CDR3 is CASSQKGENTDTQYF. CDR3 coding DNA: TGTGCCAGCAGCCAGAAAGGGGAAAACACAGATACGCAGTATTTT.

The chain links TRBV5-4 to TRBJ1-2; 8 bases line up with TRBD1. This CDR3 is 16 amino acids long. In germline, CDR1 is SGHNT, CDR2 YYREEE (reference sequence). J was trimmed by 4 bases and V by 4 bases; bases with no gene match: 12. For the CDR3, the DNA is TGTGCCAGCAGCACCCCGGGACAGGTGGATGGCTATGGCTACACCTTC. Its protein is CASSTPGQVDGYGYTF.

The genes are TRBV7-3 and TRBJ2-3, with a weak D call TRBD1 (5 bases). Trimming took 3 bases from V and 0 from J, leaving 10 bases between them. This CDR3 has 15 amino acids. Per germline, CDR1 SGHTA and CDR2 FQGTGA. The CDR3 here is CASSLGLTSTDTQYF. Here the CDR3 DNA reads TGTGCCAGCAGCTTGGGGCTAACAAGCACAGATACGCAGTATTTT.

CDR3 DNA sequence: TGTGCCAGCAGTGCAGACAGAGGCGGCTCTGGAAACACCATATATTTT. It specifies CASSADRGGSGNTIYF. The rearrangement uses TRBV6-1 and TRBJ1-3, with D possibly matching TRBD1 (5 bases). Trimming took 4 bases from V and 0 from J, leaving 13 bases between them. Looked up from germline, CDR1 is MNHNS and CDR2 is SASEGT. CDR3 size: 16 residues.

The J gene is TRBJ2-7, the V gene TRBV6-1; D is unclear. Germline values: CDR1 MNHNS, CDR2 SASEGT. This CDR3 region has 14 residues. V was cut by 2 bases and J by 3 bases, with 11 bases left in between. CDR3 nucleotides: TGTGCCAGCAGTGAACGCCTCTCCCACTACGAGCAGTACTTC. It encodes CASSERLSHYEQYF.

This clone was recorded only once. The V call is TRBV5-4, the J call TRBJ2-5; the D is unclear. The V and J ends lost 4 bases and 1 base respectively, with 8 bases between them. In germline, CDR1 is SGHNT, CDR2 YYREEE (reference sequence). The CDR3 has 13 amino acids. The CDR3 sequence: CASSPAGQETQYF. The CDR3, as DNA: TGTGCCAGCAGCCCGGCTGGCCAAGAGACCCAGTACTTC.

CDR3 loop: CASRLAGQGAFSYEQYF. CDR3 DNA: TGCGCCAGCAGGCTGGCGGGACAGGGGGCTTTTTCCTACGAGCAGTACTTC. The rearrangement joins TRBV5-1 to TRBJ2-7; 12 positions agree with TRBD1. The CDR3 length is 17 residues. With 5 bases clipped from V and 1 base from J, the junction kept 10 bases outside the gene matches. The germline V gene has CDR1 SGHRS and CDR2 YFSETQ.

The chain joins TRBV27 to TRBJ1-1, with D possibly TRBD1 on 6 matching bases. This CDR3 comprises 12 residues. The germline V and J ends were trimmed by 6 bases and 5 bases, with 10 bases remaining between them. The germline V gene has CDR1 MNHEY and CDR2 SMNVEV (reference sequence). The CDR3 region is CASSRGGTEAFF. Written as DNA, the CDR3 is TGTGCCAGCAGCCGAGGGGGGACTGAAGCTTTCTTT.

This chain uses TRBV4-2 with TRBJ1-5, with D unclear. The germline V gene encodes CDR1 LGHNA and CDR2 YNFKEQ. CDR3 size: 16 residues. V was shortened by 0 bases and J by 2 bases, with 11 bases between the two germline ends. The CDR3 here is CASSQDRGNGNQPQHF. The CDR3 DNA reads TGTGCCAGCAGCCAAGATCGTGGGAACGGCAATCAGCCCCAGCATTTT.

The rearrangement links TRBV14 to TRBJ2-1, with a tentative D call TRBD1 (6 bases). Trimming stripped 5 bases from V and 0 bases from J, with 17 bases between. Germline CDR1 is SGHDN and CDR2 is FVKESK. The CDR3 has 17 amino acids. The CDR3 is CASSAQSGALSYNEQFF. The CDR3 nucleotides read TGTGCCAGCAGCGCGCAATCAGGGGCCCTCTCCTACAATGAGCAGTTCTTC.

The rearrangement links TRBV7-2 to TRBJ1-1; D is undetermined. Trimming pared 0 bases from V and 1 base from J, leaving 6 bases between. This CDR3 is 14 amino acids long. The germline V gene has CDR1 SGHTA and CDR2 FQGNSA. CDR3: CASSLAAANTEAFF. CDR3 sequence (DNA): TGTGCCAGCAGCTTAGCGGCGGCGAACACTGAAGCTTTCTTT. The full variable domain, in which reference TRBV7-2 and TRBJ1-1 provide the parts outside the CDR3, is GAGVSQSPSNKVTEKGKDVELRCDPISGHTALYWYRQSLGQGLEFLIYFQGNSAPDKSGLPSDRFSAERTGGSVSTLTIQRTQQEDSAVYLCASSLAAANTEAFFGQGTRLTVV.

This clone showed up just once. The chain carries TRBV29-1 and TRBJ2-5; no clear D. V was pared by 0 bases and J by 2 bases, with 1 base between. The CDR3 consists of 11 residues. Germline CDR1 is SQVTM and CDR2 is ANQGSEA. CDR3 loop: CSVEEQETQYF. The CDR3 bases are TGCAGCGTTGAAGAGCAAGAGACCCAGTACTTC.

The chain joins TRBV27 to TRBJ1-4; D call uncertain. Trimming shortened V by 3 bases and J by 7 bases, and 12 bases separated the two germline ends. The V gene's germline CDR1 is MNHEY and CDR2 SMNVEV (reference sequence). This CDR3 has 14 residues. The CDR3 loop reads CASSFRKDGEKLFF. The CDR3 bases are TGTGCCAGCAGTTTTAGGAAGGATGGTGAAAAACTGTTTTTT.